A few counts support the clone carrying this T cell receptor (beta chain). This sample was taken from a study of blood T cell repertoires in COVID-19. Study background: COVID-19 samples collected from the United States, Italy and Spain covered acute and convalescent phases. The analysed material was cDNA or gDNA that came from T cells, B-cell-depleted T cells, or PBMCs.

Original methodology: By means of reference gene primer amplification, nucleated cell counts were estimated. Using immunoSEQ multiplex PCR, the repertoire was profiled, and TCRdb retains in-frame clones only, with some absent. V and J calls and clone size are those listed in that table; D and trimming were worked out from the DNA. The data contain around 81,000 clones, nearly 90% of them seen just once; the ten biggest clones take up 6% to 8%. This clonotype was obtained from a man in his 70s with acute or convalescent COVID-19. The sample taken for sequencing was peripheral blood.

CDR3 loop: CASSQVYDPPTQQYF. The CDR3, as DNA: TGTGCCAGCAGCCAAGTCTACGATCCCCCTACCCAGCAGTACTTC. The chain is built from TRBV3-1 (or the pseudogene TRBV3-2) and TRBJ2-7; D not resolved. The V end was cut by 1 base, the J end by 8 bases, with 18 bases between. Germline V gene sequence: CDR1 LGHDT, CDR2 YNNKEL (reference sequence). The CDR3 has 15 residues.